This paragraph covers one T cell receptor beta chain sequence. The antigen remains unidentified. The CDR3 is 16 amino acids. Trimming took 7 bases from V and 9 from J; bases not matched to a gene: 11. Germline V gives CDR1 SGHTA, CDR2 FQGNSA. This sample was taken from a study of cytomegalovirus exposure and HLA in healthy donors. Study results and limitations: Diagnosis of cytomegalovirus status made by the classifier reportedly showed high specificity and sensitivity. Three chains linked to CMV were shown in vitro to be specific for CMV antigens.

TCRdb's copy holds only in-frame clones and misses some; the assay was immunoSEQ multiplex PCR. The data show 150,000 to 200,000 clones, with just under 85% seen just once and approximately 2.4% held by the top ten. The TCR originated in a man aged 25 to 40 in good health and CMV-seropositive. The sequenced sample was PBMCs. The V call is TRBV7-2, the J call TRBJ2-3; the match to TRBD2 covers 15 bases. CDR3 bases: TGTGCCAGCAAAGTATGGACTAGCGGGGGGGCGGGGACGCAGTATTTT. Translated: CASKVWTSGGAGTQYF.